What follows describes a single TCR beta chain. This entry is derived from a study of blood T cells in healthy people across ages. The second PCR ran about 6 to 12 cycles with a sample-barcoded 5' primer and J-beta primers. Each of the cDNA molecules was tagged by a template-switch adaptor with 12 random nucleotides. TCRdb analysed the 5' RACE reads with MiXCR anew, one entry per CDR3 protein. The repertoire consists of 1.5 million to 2 million distinct CDR3 sequences, with 49% occurring once and the leading ten covering 2.1%. Sample: blood. This sequence originates from a woman aged 40 to 50 in good health.

CDR3 amino acids: CASKPGLAGETQYF. DNA for the CDR3: TGTGCCAGCAAGCCGGGACTAGCCGGTGAGACCCAGTACTTC. This chain connects TRBV6-5 to TRBJ2-5, with 9 nucleotides matching TRBD2. The CDR3 is made up of 14 amino acids. With V trimmed by 7 bases and J by 5 bases, 8 bases remained unmatched. CDR1 is MNHEY and CDR2 is SVGAGI in the germline V gene.